Listed here are 4 T cell receptor beta chains from one sample, sequenced in a study of shared clonotypes between healthy human individuals. Naive CD8 populations comprised CD45RO-negative cells positively selected for CCR7, excluding terminally differentiated effector memory CD45RA+ cells. Generated by immunoSEQ multiplex PCR, the TCRdb table keeps only in-frame clones and is missing some. The sample consists of some 2,000,000 clones, over 85% of them appearing once. The specimen was naive CD8+ T cells sorted from blood. These receptors were taken from a man between 18 and 35 years old in good health.

The chain couples TRBV5-6 to TRBJ2-1; 7 bases match TRBD2. Germline assignment: CDR1 SGHDT and CDR2 YYEEEE. V was pared by 0 bases and J by 2 bases, with 8 bases of the junction left unmatched. This CDR3 has 17 residues. The CDR3 spells CASSLGNLAETYNEQFF. Written as DNA, the CDR3 is TGTGCCAGCAGCTTGGGAAACCTAGCGGAGACCTACAATGAGCAGTTCTTC.

The chain has TRBV19 and TRBJ2-3; D gene uncertain. The germline gives CDR1 LNHDA, CDR2 SQIVND (reference sequence). Trimming took off 2 bases at V and 3 bases at J, with 6 bases between the two ends. CDR3 size: 13 residues. In DNA form, the CDR3 reads TGTGCCAGTAGTATAAGCGAGACAGATACGCAGTATTTT. It encodes CASSISETDTQYF.

This chain connects TRBV7-2 to TRBJ2-7; D is perhaps TRBD1 (5 bases). V lost 5 bases and J lost 0, with 8 bases in between. The CDR3 has 13 amino acids. Germline V lookup: CDR1 SGHTA, CDR2 FQGNSA. For the CDR3, the DNA is TGTGCCAGCAGCATGGACATCTCCTACGAGCAGTACTTC. As protein: CASSMDISYEQYF. The variable domain in full, completed from reference TRBV7-2 and TRBJ2-7, reads GAGVSQSPSNKVTEKGKDVELRCDPISGHTALYWYRQSLGQGLEFLIYFQGNSAPDKSGLPSDRFSAERTGGSVSTLTIQRTQQEDSAVYLCASSMDISYEQYFGPGTRLTVT.

Concerning this clone: Other DNA sequences in the same sample also yield this CDR3. The V gene is TRBV19, the J gene TRBJ1-5; no definite D call. Trimming left V 2 bases short and J 0 bases short, with 5 bases between. The germline V gene has CDR1 LNHDA and CDR2 SQIVND (reference sequence). The CDR3 totals 14 residues. CDR3 DNA sequence: TGTGCCAGTAGTATACTGGGTAGCAATCAGCCCCAGCATTTT. Residues: CASSILGSNQPQHF.